This entry is about one TCR beta chain. Antigen unknown. These data are taken from a study of blood T cells in healthy people across ages. Looking at the study overall: Template switching retrieved approximately one barcoded beta molecule for each two T cells.

Broader study findings: Both naive CD4+ cell counts and diversity were greater in long-lived donors than in aged donors.

The CDR3 runs to 16 residues. Germline lookup yields CDR1 SGHTA and CDR2 FQGNSA. V lost 4 bases to trimming and J lost 3 bases; unmatched junction nucleotides: 9. With a J-beta primer mix and a sample-barcoded 5' primer, a second PCR ran roughly 6 to 11 cycles. Per sample, CDR3-containing paired-end reads numbered at least 2.5 million. Via MiXCR, TCRdb re-called the 5' RACE reads, giving one row per CDR3 protein. The sample holds some 1,800,000 distinct CDR3 sequences; approximately 39% are singletons and the top ten take roughly 23%. Total RNA extracted from each sample amounted to at least 5 micrograms.

The chain is built from TRBV7-2 and TRBJ2-1; TRBD2 matches 7 bases. The material sequenced was blood. The sequence was collected from a human donor in good health. DNA of the CDR3: TGTGCCAGCAGCTCCGGGGGGAACCCTCTCTACAATGAGCAGTTCTTC. Translated, it gives CASSSGGNPLYNEQFF.